This T cell receptor (beta chain) was observed in a study of T-cell memory formation after mild COVID-19. Study-wide background: Largely, TCR clusters stayed within a single donor. Whole-study findings and limits: Memory sampled before infection contained some responding clones, suggesting cross-reactive memory joined.

From the 5' RACE reads, TCRdb called clonotypes with MiXCR, one entry per CDR3 protein. The table has 140,000 or so distinct CDR3 sequences, about 5.7% seen once. The CDR3 has 13 residues. Deletions cut 6 bases from V and 1 base from J, with 11 bases between. Per germline, CDR1 SGHRS and CDR2 YFSETQ. This clonotype was counted a few times. Its specificity is not known. The rearrangement links TRBV5-1 to TRBJ2-7; no clear D gene. Material: PBMCs or a T cell subset sorted from them (not recorded which). The origin of this receptor is an adult woman who had mild COVID-19 (a few samples of this study predate the infection). Cell type and time point are not known. The CDR3 loop is CASKATASYEQYF. In nucleotides, the CDR3 is TGCGCCAGCAAAGCAACAGCTTCCTACGAGCAGTACTTC.